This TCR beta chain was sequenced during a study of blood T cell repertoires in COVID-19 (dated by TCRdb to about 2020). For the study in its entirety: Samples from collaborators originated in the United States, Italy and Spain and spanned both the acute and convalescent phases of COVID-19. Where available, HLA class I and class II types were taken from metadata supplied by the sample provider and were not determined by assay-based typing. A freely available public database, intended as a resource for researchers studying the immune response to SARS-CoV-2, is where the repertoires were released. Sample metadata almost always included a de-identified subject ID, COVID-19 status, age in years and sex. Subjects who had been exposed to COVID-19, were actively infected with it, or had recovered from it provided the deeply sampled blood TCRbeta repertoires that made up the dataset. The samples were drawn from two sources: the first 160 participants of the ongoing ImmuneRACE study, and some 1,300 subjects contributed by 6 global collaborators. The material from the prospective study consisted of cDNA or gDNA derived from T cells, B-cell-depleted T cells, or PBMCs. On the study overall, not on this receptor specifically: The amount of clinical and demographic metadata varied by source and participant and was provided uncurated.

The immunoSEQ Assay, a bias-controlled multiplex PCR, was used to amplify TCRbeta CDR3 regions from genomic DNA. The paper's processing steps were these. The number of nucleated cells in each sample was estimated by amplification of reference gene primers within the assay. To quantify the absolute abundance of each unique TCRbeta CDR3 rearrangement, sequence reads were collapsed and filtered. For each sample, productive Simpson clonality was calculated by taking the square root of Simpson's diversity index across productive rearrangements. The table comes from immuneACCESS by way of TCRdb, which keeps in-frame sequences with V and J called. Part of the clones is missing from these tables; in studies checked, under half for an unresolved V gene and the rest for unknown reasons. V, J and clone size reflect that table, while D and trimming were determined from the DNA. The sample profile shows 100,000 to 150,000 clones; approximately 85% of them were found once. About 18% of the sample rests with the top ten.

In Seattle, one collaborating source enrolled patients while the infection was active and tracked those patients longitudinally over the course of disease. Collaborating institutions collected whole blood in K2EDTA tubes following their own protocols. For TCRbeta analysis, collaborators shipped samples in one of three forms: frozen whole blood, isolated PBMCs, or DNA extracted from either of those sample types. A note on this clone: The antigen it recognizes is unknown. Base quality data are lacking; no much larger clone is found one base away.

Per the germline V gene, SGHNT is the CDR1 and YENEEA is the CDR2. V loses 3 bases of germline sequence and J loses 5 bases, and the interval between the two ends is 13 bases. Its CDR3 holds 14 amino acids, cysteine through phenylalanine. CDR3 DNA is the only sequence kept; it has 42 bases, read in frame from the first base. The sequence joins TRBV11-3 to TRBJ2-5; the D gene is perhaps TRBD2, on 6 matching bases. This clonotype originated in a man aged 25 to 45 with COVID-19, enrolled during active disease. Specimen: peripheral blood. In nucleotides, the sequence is TGTGCCAGCAGCTTCCCGCGGGGCCGGGAGACCCAGTACTTC. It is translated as CASSFPRGRETQYF. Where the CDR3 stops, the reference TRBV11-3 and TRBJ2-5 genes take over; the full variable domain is EAGVVQSPRYKIIEKKQPVAFWCNPISGHNTLYWYLQNLGQGPELLIRYENEEAVDDSQLPKDRFSAERLKGVDSTLKIQPAELGDSAVYLCASSFPRGRETQYFGPGTRLLVL.